The present T cell receptor beta chain was sequenced within a study of blood T cell repertoires in COVID-19. The wider study: Sample material is recorded as cDNA or gDNA derived from T cells, B-cell-depleted T cells, or PBMCs.

The V segment lost 5 bases and the J segment 13 bases; nucleotides outside the gene matches: 7. In germline, CDR1 is SGHNT, CDR2 YENEEA. This CDR3 has 12 amino acids. TCRdb keeps only in-frame clones here, not all; method: immunoSEQ multiplex PCR. The data contain about 150,000 clones, around 82% of them singletons. The TCR comes from a man older than 75 with COVID-19, enrolled during active disease. Material: peripheral blood. The chain employs TRBV11-3 and TRBJ1-4; 7 bases are a match to TRBD1. The CDR3 spells CASSQRTGSLFF. The CDR3 DNA follows: TGTGCCAGCAGCCAACGGACAGGTTCACTGTTTTTT.